This T cell receptor beta chain was captured by sequencing in a study of blood T cell repertoires in COVID-19. Study overall: Samples representing acute and convalescent COVID-19 were sourced from the United States, Italy and Spain. T cells, B-cell-depleted T cells, or PBMCs supplied cDNA or gDNA.

The authors' processing: Amplification of reference gene primers provided the estimated nucleated cell counts. Using immunoSEQ multiplex PCR, the repertoire was profiled, and TCRdb retains in-frame clones only, with some absent. V and J calls and clone size are those listed in that table; D and trimming were worked out from the DNA. Among tens of thousands of clones, more than 75% were seen once, and the ten largest hold about a fifth. Unmatched junction bases numbered 6, after V lost 8 bases and J lost 4 bases. The CDR3 runs to 13 residues. Germline V lookup: CDR1 LNHDA, CDR2 SQIVND (reference sequence).

The chain links TRBV19 to TRBJ1-2; 8 bases fit TRBD1. Sequenced sample: peripheral blood. The TCR originated in a woman of 80 years or more with active or convalescent COVID-19. The CDR3 coding sequence is TGTGCCAGTTACCGACAGGGGCCCTATGGCTACACCTTC. Its protein product is CASYRQGPYGYTF.